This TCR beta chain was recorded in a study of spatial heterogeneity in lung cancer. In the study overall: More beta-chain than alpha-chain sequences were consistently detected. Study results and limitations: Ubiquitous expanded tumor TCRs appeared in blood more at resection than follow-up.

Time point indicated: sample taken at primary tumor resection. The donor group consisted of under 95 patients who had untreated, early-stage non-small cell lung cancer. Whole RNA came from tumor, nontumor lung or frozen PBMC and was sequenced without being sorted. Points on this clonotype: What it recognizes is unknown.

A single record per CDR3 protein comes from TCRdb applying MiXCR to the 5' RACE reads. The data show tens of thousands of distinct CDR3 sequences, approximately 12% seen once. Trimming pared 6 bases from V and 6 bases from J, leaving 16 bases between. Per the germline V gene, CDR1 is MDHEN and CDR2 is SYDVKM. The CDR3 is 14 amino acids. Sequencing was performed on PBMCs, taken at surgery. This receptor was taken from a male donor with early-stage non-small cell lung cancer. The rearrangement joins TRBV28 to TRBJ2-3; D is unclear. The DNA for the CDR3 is TGTGCCAGCAGACCCGGTTGGAAGGCGGATACGCAGTATTTT. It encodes CASRPGWKADTQYF.